This TCR beta chain was recorded in a study of control samples from healthy donors and cancer patients. TCRdb's copy holds only in-frame clones and misses some; the assay was immunoSEQ multiplex PCR. The table shows about 410,000 clones, with 80% to 95% occurring only once. CDR3 size: 14 residues. CDR1 and CDR2 from the germline V gene are MNHNY and SVGAGI (reference sequence). J gave up 4 bases and V 6 bases, and 8 bases lay outside the gene matches. This sequence joins TRBV6-6 and TRBJ1-1; 7 bases agree with TRBD1. The source material was PBMCs. This sequence originates from a middle-aged man with head and neck cancer. In nucleotides, the CDR3 is TGTGCCAGCAGCGACAGGGCCCGCGGCACTGAAGCTTTCTTT. Translated, it gives CASSDRARGTEAFF.